The present T cell receptor (beta chain) was sequenced within a study of blood T cell repertoires in COVID-19. The wider study: Samples representing acute and convalescent COVID-19 were sourced from the United States, Italy and Spain. Nucleic acid was either cDNA or gDNA, and it came from T cells, B-cell-depleted T cells, or PBMCs.

In the source study's methods: Reference gene primer amplification in the assay estimated nucleated cell counts. Generated by immunoSEQ multiplex PCR, the TCRdb table keeps only in-frame clones and is missing some. For V, J and clone size, that table is used; D and trimming come from the DNA. The sample shows approximately 330,000 clones, about nine tenths of them seen only once. Enrolment of Seattle patients took place during active infection, and they were followed longitudinally. Trimming shortened V by 7 bases and J by 8 bases, and 17 bases separated the two germline ends. The germline CDR1 and CDR2 sequences are SNHLY and FYNNEI. This CDR3 has 13 residues.

This clonotype was sampled from a man aged 25 to 45 with COVID-19, enrolled during active disease. Sequenced sample: peripheral blood. The chain links TRBV2 to TRBJ1-2; TRBD1 might be the D (6 bases). The CDR3 is CASKFLGAGGYTF. CDR3 coding DNA: TGTGCCAGCAAGTTTCTGGGGGCCGGAGGCTACACCTTC.